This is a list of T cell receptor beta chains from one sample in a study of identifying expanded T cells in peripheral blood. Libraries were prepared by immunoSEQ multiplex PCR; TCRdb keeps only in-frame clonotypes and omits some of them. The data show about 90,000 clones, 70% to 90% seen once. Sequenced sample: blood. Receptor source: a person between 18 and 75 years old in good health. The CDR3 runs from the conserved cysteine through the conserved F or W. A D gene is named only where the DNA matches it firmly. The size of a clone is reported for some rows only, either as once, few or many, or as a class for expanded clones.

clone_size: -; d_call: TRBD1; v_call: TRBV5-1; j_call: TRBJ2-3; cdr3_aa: CASRRGGTGTGTDTQYF; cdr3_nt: TGCGCCAGCAGGCGGGGCGGGACAGGCACGGGCACAGATACGCAGTATTTT
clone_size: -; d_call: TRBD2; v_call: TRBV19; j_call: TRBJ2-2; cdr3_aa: CASSARRLAGTGELFF; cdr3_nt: TGTGCCAGTAGTGCCCGTCGGCTAGCGGGAACCGGGGAGCTGTTTTTT
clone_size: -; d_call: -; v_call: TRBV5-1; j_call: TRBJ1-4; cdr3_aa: CASSLSGAGEKLFF; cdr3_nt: TGCGCCAGCAGCTTGAGTGGGGCAGGCGAAAAACTGTTTTTT
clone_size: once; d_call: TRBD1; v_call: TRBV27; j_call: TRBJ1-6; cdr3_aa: CASRDSGTGNSPLHF; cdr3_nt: TGTGCCAGCAGGGACTCCGGGACAGGCAATTCACCCCTCCACTTT
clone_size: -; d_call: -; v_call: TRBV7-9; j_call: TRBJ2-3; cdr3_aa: CASRVRGGFTDTQYF; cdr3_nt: TGTGCCAGCAGGGTGAGGGGGGGATTCACAGATACGCAGTATTTT
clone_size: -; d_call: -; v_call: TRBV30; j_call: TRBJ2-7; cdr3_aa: CAWSALHSYEQYF; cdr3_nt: TGTGCCTGGAGTGCTCTGCACTCCTACGAGCAGTACTTC
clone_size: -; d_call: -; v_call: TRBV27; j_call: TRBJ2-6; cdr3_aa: CASSFSAAALGANVLTF; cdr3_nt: TGTGCCAGCAGTTTCTCCGCAGCCGCGTTAGGGGCCAACGTCCTGACTTTC
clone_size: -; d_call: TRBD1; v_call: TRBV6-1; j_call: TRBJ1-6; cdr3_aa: CASSVQGAGSPLHF; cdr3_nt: TGTGCCAGCAGTGTTCAGGGGGCAGGTTCACCCCTCCACTTT
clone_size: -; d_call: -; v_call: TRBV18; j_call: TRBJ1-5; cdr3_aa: CASSPPSQPQHF; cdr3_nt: TGTGCCAGCTCACCACCTTCTCAGCCCCAGCATTTT
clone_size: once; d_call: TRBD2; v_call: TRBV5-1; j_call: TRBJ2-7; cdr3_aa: CASSLGVSAGGSYEQYF; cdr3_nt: TGCGCCAGCAGCTTGGGCGTTTCGGCGGGGGGCAGCTACGAGCAGTACTTC
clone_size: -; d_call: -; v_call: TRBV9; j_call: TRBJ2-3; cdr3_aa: CASSVEGRPTDTQYF; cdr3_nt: TGTGCCAGCAGCGTAGAGGGCAGACCCACAGATACGCAGTATTTT
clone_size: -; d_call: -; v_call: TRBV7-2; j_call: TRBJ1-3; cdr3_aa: CASRERFSGNTIYF; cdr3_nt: TGTGCCAGCAGGGAACGGTTCTCTGGAAACACCATATATTTT
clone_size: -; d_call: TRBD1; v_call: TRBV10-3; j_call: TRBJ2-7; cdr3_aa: CAISEVTGGTYEQYF; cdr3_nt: TGTGCCATCAGTGAGGTCACAGGGGGGACCTACGAGCAGTACTTC
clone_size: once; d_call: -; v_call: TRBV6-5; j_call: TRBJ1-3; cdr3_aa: CASSYSLNGGTIYF; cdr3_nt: TGTGCCAGCAGTTATAGCCTAAACGGGGGCACCATATATTTT
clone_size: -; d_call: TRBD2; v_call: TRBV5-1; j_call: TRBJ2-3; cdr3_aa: CASSSSSGTDTQYF; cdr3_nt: TGCGCCAGCAGCTCCTCTAGCGGGACAGATACGCAGTATTTT
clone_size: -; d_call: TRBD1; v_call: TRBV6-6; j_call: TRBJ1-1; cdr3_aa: CASSPRDRGMEAFF; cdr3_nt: TGTGCCAGCAGTCCCCGGGACAGGGGAATGGAGGCTTTCTTT
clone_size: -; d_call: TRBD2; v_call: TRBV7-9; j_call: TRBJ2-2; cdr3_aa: CASSLEGLGGTGELFF; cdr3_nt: TGTGCCAGCAGCTTAGAGGGACTAGGTGGCACCGGGGAGCTGTTTTTT
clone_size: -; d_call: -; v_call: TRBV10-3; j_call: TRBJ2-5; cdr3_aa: CAISESIVSAETQYF; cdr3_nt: TGTGCCATCAGTGAGTCGATCGTTAGCGCCGAGACCCAGTACTTC
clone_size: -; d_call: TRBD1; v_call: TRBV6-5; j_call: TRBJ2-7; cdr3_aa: CASSPDRVHEQYF; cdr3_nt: TGTGCCAGCAGCCCCGACAGGGTCCACGAGCAGTACTTC
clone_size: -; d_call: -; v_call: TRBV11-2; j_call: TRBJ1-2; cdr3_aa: CASSLQSAGNGYTF; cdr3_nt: TGTGCCAGCAGTTTACAGAGTGCAGGGAATGGCTACACCTTC
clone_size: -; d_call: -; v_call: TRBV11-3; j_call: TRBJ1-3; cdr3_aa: CASSRRESGNTIYF; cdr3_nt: TGTGCCAGCAGCCGCAGGGAGTCTGGAAACACCATATATTTT
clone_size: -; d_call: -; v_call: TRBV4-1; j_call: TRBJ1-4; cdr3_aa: CASSQATGVSEKLFF; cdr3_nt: TGCGCCAGCAGCCAAGCTACGGGAGTAAGTGAAAAACTGTTTTTT
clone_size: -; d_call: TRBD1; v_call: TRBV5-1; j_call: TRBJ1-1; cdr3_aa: CASSYLGQDGITEAFF; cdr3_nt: TGCGCCAGCAGCTATTTAGGACAGGACGGAATCACTGAAGCTTTCTTT
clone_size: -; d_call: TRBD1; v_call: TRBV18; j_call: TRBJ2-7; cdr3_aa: CASSKDRGSHEQYF; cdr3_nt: TGTGCCAGCTCTAAGGACAGGGGGTCCCACGAGCAGTACTTC
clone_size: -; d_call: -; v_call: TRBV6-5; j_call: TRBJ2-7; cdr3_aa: CASSYTGTGEQYF; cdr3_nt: TGTGCCAGCAGTTACACAGGGACGGGCGAGCAGTACTTC
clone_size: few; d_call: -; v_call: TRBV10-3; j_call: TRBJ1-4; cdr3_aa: CAISAGGFNEKLFF; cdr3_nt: TGTGCCATCAGTGCAGGAGGGTTTAATGAAAAACTGTTTTTT
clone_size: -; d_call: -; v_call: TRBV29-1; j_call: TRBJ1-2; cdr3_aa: CSVKRSSTNYGYTF; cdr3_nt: TGCAGCGTTAAGAGATCTAGCACTAACTATGGCTACACCTTC
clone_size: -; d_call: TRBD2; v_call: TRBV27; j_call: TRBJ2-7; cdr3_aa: CATALAGVSEQYF; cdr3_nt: TGTGCCACCGCCCTAGCGGGGGTATCTGAGCAGTACTTC
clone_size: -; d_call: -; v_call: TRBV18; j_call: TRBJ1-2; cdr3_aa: CASSPFIGDTDYGYTF; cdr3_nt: TGTGCCAGCTCACCGTTCATCGGGGACACAGACTATGGCTACACCTTC
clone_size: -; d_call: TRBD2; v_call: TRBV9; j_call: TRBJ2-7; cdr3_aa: CASSVEREGSSYEQYF; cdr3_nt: TGTGCCAGCAGCGTAGAGCGGGAGGGATCCTCCTACGAGCAGTACTTC
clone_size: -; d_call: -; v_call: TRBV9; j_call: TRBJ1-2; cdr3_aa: CASSPRGGEAHYGYTF; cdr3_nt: TGTGCCAGCAGCCCCCGAGGGGGGGAGGCACACTATGGCTACACCTTC
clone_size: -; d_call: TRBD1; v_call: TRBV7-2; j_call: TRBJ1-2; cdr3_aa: CASSLRQGTNYGYTF; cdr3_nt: TGTGCCAGCAGCTTACGACAGGGGACTAACTATGGCTACACCTTC